This is a list of T cell receptor beta chains from one sample in a study of cytomegalovirus exposure and HLA in healthy donors. Produced via immunoSEQ multiplex PCR; TCRdb's table is partial and in-frame only. Among about 190,000 clones listed, 65% to 80% were seen once. What was sequenced was PBMCs. The receptors were sampled from a man aged 30 to 39 in good health and CMV-seropositive. Each CDR3 is given with its conserved first and last residue.

J,V,CDR3
TRBJ1-6,TRBV14,CASSQRQGNSPLHF
TRBJ2-5,TRBV6-5,CASSRMGQREETQYF
TRBJ2-2,TRBV6-4,CASSDTGTGNTGELFF
TRBJ1-1,TRBV5-1,CASSLMNRDGTEAFF
TRBJ2-1,TRBV25-1,CASSEEPLHNEQFF
TRBJ1-1,TRBV29-1,CSVCPTGTCTEAFF
TRBJ1-3,TRBV11-1,CASSTRTAGNTIYF
TRBJ1-6,TRBV25-1,CASSESYRSNSPLHF
TRBJ2-5,TRBV18,CASSQQGPPETQYF
TRBJ1-3,TRBV29-1,CSVLGGETNTIYF
TRBJ2-1,TRBV30,CAWKVANEQFF
TRBJ1-3,TRBV12-1,CAITGQGTSGNTIYF
TRBJ1-2,TRBV29-1,CSVDSRTGGDGYTF
TRBJ1-5,TRBV15,CATSRGDRVVSQPQHF
TRBJ1-5,TRBV30,CAWSVRDRGVFSNQPQHF
TRBJ2-1,TRBV18,CASSPQPGLAGEQFF
TRBJ2-5,TRBV9,CASSLAGYQETQYF
TRBJ2-7,TRBV27,CASSLVPGLAYEQYF
TRBJ1-6,TRBV19,CASSIRQGGNSPLHF
TRBJ1-4,TRBV5-1,CASSGLFATNEKLFF
TRBJ2-7,TRBV6-1,CASSTWTGSSYEQYF
TRBJ2-1,TRBV4-3,CASSSWTSGRNEQFF
TRBJ1-5,TRBV6-1,CASSDRQGGQPQHF
TRBJ1-1,TRBV7-9,CASFGNSGEAFF
TRBJ2-1,TRBV2,CASSEVLSEQFF
TRBJ2-4,TRBV5-6,CASSLGLNIQYF
TRBJ2-6,TRBV9,CASSVVLSGANVLTF
TRBJ1-2,TRBV7-2,CASSRIRDRGTDGAGYTF
TRBJ2-3,TRBV9,CASSGEGQTDTQYF
TRBJ1-6,TRBV13,CASGLLNSPLHF
TRBJ2-1,TRBV14,CASSQDHWGGEVFF
TRBJ1-6,TRBV9,CASSVGTSGDNSPLHF
TRBJ2-5,TRBV7-2,CASAPASGVGTQYF
TRBJ2-7,TRBV10-3,CATSDRAYEQYF
TRBJ2-1,TRBV2,CASRSTGSSYNEQFF
TRBJ2-7,TRBV18,CASSPRTGLSEQYF
TRBJ2-7,TRBV9,CASSPGGGPEQYF
TRBJ1-2,TRBV19,CASSMGQVKNYGYTF
TRBJ2-1,TRBV2,CASSENSAGVNEQFF
TRBJ2-1,TRBV15,CATSRETVRLLNEQFF
TRBJ2-1,TRBV6-6,CASSRPGVSYNEQFF
TRBJ2-1,TRBV28,CASSLTASRHNEQFF
TRBJ1-5,TRBV6-1,CASSETSGGQPQHF
TRBJ1-2,TRBV9,CASSVGTGNNGYTF
TRBJ2-7,TRBV4-1,CASSQGLSGFEQYF